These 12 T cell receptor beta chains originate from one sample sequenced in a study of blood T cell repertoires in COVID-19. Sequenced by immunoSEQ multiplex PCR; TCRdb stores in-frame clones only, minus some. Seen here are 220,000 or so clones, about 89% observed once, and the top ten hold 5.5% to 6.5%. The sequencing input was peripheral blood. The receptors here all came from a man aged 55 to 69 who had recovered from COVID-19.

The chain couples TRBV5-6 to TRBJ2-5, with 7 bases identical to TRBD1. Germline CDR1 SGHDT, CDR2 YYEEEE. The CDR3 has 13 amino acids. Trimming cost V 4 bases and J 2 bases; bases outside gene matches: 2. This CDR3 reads CASSRDSQETQYF. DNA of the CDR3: TGTGCCAGCAGCAGGGACAGTCAAGAGACCCAGTACTTC.

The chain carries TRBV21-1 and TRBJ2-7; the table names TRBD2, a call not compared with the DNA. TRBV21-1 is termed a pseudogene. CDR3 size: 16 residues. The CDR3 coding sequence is TGTGCCAGCAGCATTGTCCGGCGGAGGGAGGTCTACGAGCAGTACTTC. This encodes CASSIVRRREVYEQYF.

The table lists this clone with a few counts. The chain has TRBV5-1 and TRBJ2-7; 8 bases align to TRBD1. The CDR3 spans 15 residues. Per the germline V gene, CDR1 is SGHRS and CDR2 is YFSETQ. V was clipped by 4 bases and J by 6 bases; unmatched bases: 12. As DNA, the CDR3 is TGCGCCAGCAGCATTTCCGGACAGGGAGGCCTCGAGCAGTACTTC. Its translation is CASSISGQGGLEQYF.

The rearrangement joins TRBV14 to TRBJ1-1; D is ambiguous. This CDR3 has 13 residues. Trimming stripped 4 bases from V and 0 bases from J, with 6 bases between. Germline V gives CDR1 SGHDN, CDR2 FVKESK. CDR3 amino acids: CASSPQMNTEAFF. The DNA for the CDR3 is TGTGCCAGCAGCCCTCAGATGAACACTGAAGCTTTCTTT.

The CDR3 bases are TGTGCCAGCAGCTTAGGACTAACAGGGGGCGGAATTTACAATGAGCAGTTCTTC. Protein product: CASSLGLTGGGIYNEQFF. This chain links TRBV7-6 with TRBJ2-1; 9 bases align to TRBD1. The CDR3 runs to 18 residues. Germline CDR1 and CDR2: SGHVS and FNYEAQ. The V and J ends lost 1 base and 4 bases, in that order; junction bases with no gene match: 11.

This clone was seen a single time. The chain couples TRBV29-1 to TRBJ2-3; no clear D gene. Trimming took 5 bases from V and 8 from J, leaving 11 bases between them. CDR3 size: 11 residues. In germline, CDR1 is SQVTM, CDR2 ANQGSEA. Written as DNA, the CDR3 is TGCAGCGTTAATTGGTCGGTTACGCAGTATTTT. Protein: CSVNWSVTQYF.

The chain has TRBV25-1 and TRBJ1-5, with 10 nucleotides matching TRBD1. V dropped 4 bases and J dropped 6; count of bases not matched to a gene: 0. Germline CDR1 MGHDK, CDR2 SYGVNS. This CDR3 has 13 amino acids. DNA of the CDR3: TGTGCCAGCAGTGGACAGGGGGCTCAGCCCCAGCATTTT. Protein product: CASSGQGAQPQHF.

CDR3 protein: CASSLSTGSGANVLTF. CDR3 sequence (DNA): TGTGCCAGCAGTTTATCGACAGGGTCCGGGGCCAACGTCCTGACTTTC. This chain uses TRBV27 with TRBJ2-6; 7 bases line up with TRBD1. There are 16 residues in the CDR3. Germline values: CDR1 MNHEY, CDR2 SMNVEV (reference sequence). V shed 0 bases and J 4 bases; nucleotides not matched to a gene: 3.

CDR3 loop: CASSSPGGEKLFF. In DNA, the CDR3 is TGTGCCAGCAGCTCCCCAGGGGGTGAAAAACTGTTTTTT. V is TRBV9 and J is TRBJ1-4; 7 nucleotides align to TRBD1. With 4 bases clipped from V and 7 bases from J, the junction kept 4 bases outside the gene matches. The CDR3 totals 13 residues. Germline CDR1 and CDR2: SGDLS and YYNGEE.

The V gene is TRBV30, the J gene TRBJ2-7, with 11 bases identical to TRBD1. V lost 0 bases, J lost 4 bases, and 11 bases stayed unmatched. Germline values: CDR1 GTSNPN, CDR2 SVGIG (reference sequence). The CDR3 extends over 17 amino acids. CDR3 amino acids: CAWSVVLRTGGFYEQYF. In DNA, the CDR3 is TGTGCCTGGAGTGTTGTACTTAGGACAGGGGGCTTTTACGAGCAGTACTTC.

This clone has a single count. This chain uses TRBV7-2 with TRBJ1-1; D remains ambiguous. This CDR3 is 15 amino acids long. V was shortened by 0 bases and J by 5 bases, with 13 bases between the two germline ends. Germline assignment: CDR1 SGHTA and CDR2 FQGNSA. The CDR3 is CASSLALNRETEAFF. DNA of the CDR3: TGTGCCAGCAGCTTAGCGTTAAATAGAGAGACTGAAGCTTTCTTT.

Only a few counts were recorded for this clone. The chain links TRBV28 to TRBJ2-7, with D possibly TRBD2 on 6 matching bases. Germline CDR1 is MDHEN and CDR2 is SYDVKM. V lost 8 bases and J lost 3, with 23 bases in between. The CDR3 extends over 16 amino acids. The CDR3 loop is CASAGLRRILGYEQYF. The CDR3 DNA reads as TGTGCCAGCGCGGGGTTAAGAAGGATCTTAGGCTACGAGCAGTACTTC.